This T cell receptor (beta chain) appears in the sequencing data of a study of shared clonotypes between healthy human individuals. Whole-study findings and limits: Around 4.9% of naive CD4 clonotypes were shared across a few donors. Across subsets, estimated richness was generally greater for naive than for memory populations.

The table came from immunoSEQ multiplex PCR; TCRdb's copy has only in-frame clones and leaves some out. The sample comprises approximately 640,000 clones, 60% to 80% of which are singletons, and approximately 2% rests with the top ten. In regard to this clone: Its antigen is still unknown.

Germline CDR1 is MNHEY and CDR2 is SVGAGI. Trimming removed 4 bases from V and 5 bases from J; junction bases left unmatched: 11. This CDR3 contains 16 residues. The V and J genes are TRBV6-5 and TRBJ2-3; 8 nucleotides line up with TRBD1. Sequenced: memory CD4+ T cells sorted from blood. Subset: CD45RA-negative fraction. The origin of this receptor is a young woman in good health. The chain's CDR3 is CASSSPDREGIDTQYF. CDR3 coding DNA: TGTGCCAGCAGTTCCCCGGACAGGGAAGGGATAGATACGCAGTATTTT.